This T cell receptor (beta chain) was obtained from a study of early T cells in non-severe SARS-CoV-2 infection. Study as a whole: Sequenced material consisted of bulk RNA (from unsorted whole blood), and chains were unpaired. The study, taken as a whole, reports: CD4 and private specificities were missed by VDJdb matching, which favored anti-spike CD8 responses.

The CDR3 is made up of 15 amino acids. The V end lost 1 base, the J end lost 1 base, and 9 bases lay between the germline ends. In germline, CDR1 is SGHVS, CDR2 FQNEAQ. This clonotype appeared a few times. Its matching antigen is unknown. Individual cDNA molecules were tagged with unique molecular identifiers. TCRdb re-analysed the 5' RACE reads in MiXCR, keeping a single row per CDR3 protein. The repertoire holds about 110,000 distinct CDR3 sequences, with 9.5% to 13% as singletons. The chain employs TRBV7-8 and TRBJ2-3, with D perhaps matching TRBD1 (5 bases). Sequencing was carried out using whole blood. The receptor comes from an adult who was a healthcare worker with PCR-confirmed SARS-CoV-2 infection or an uninfected control (not recorded which). This CDR3 reads CASSLEGAGTDTQYF. Here the CDR3 DNA reads TGTGCCAGCAGCTTAGAAGGGGCCGGCACAGATACGCAGTATTTT.